The sequence of this TCR beta chain was determined in a study of human T cells and chemical hapten exposure. Findings of the study overall: Relative to control repertoires, expanded TCRs gave rise to significantly more large CDR3 similarity clusters. TCRs above 1 in 1000 frequency stayed constant with DPC sensitization.

The V gene lost 0 bases and the J gene lost 4 bases, with 11 bases spanning the gap. CDR1 is SGHRS and CDR2 is YFSETQ in the germline V gene. The CDR3 loop spans 14 amino acids. About this clonotype itself: What it recognizes is unknown.

TCRdb ran MiXCR on the RACE reads and lists one entry per CDR3 protein. The sample has approximately 84,000 distinct CDR3 sequences, about a tenth seen once. Indicated time point: patch test 2, 6 weeks after DPC sensitization. Treatment denoted: therapeutic diphenylcyclopropenone sensitization with weekly scalp DPC. Participating donors were patients with alopecia, aged 18 to 70 years, considered appropriate candidates for DPC. This clonotype originated in a woman in her twenties or thirties with alopecia areata. Some clones in this sample may be carry-over from other donors' samples. The chain uses TRBV5-1 and TRBJ2-7; no clear D gene. The sample here was whole blood, taken in connection with sensitization to the hapten diphenylcyclopropenone (DPC). CDR3 protein: CASSLETSPYEQYF. The DNA of the CDR3 is TGCGCCAGCAGCTTGGAGACAAGCCCGTACGAGCAGTACTTC.